This T cell receptor (beta chain) emerged from a study of radiation and T cells in renal cell carcinoma. Profiled with immunoSEQ multiplex PCR; TCRdb holds only in-frame clones, not every one. The data hold tens of thousands of clones, with over 75% observed a single time. The time point was: baseline pretreatment blood. Treatment given: 15 Gy SBRT to primary tumor, nephrectomy 4 weeks later. The patient's renal cell carcinoma had clear cell pathology. Germline lookup yields CDR1 MNHEY and CDR2 SMNVEV (reference sequence). This CDR3 contains 16 residues. V lost 3 bases, J lost 4 bases, and 8 bases stayed unmatched.

The sequence was obtained from a man in his sixties with renal cell carcinoma. Sequences were derived from blood, sampled from a patient whose treatment included radiotherapy and nephrectomy. V is TRBV27 and J is TRBJ1-2; 10 bases agree with TRBD1. The CDR3 nucleotides are TGTGCCAGCAGTTTGACCGGGACAGGGGTCAGCTATGGCTACACCTTC. Amino acid sequence: CASSLTGTGVSYGYTF.